Here is one TCR beta chain with its context. These data originate in a study of blood T cell repertoires in COVID-19. As for the study in general: Acute-phase and convalescent COVID-19 samples originated in the United States, Italy and Spain.

Under the authors' procedure: Reference gene primer amplification yielded estimated nucleated cell counts. Produced via immunoSEQ multiplex PCR; TCRdb's table is partial and in-frame only. That table is the source of V, J and clone size, and D and trimming were worked out from the DNA. The sample shows approximately 400,000 clones, more than 65% of them seen only once. Germline CDR1 and CDR2: MNHEY and SVGEGT. V lost 0 bases to trimming and J lost 0 bases; unmatched junction nucleotides: 9. The CDR3 is made up of 19 amino acids. Material: peripheral blood. This receptor was taken from a human donor with acute or convalescent COVID-19. The donor label of this sample is uncertain. The rearrangement links TRBV6-2 or TRBV6-3 to TRBJ1-5; 9 nucleotides match TRBD1. The CDR3: CASSYSDRGLDYSNQPQHF. The CDR3 bases are TGTGCCAGCAGTTACTCGGACAGGGGCCTTGATTATAGCAATCAGCCCCAGCATTTT.